Listed below are T cell receptor beta chains from one sample, sequenced in a study of radiation and T cells in renal cell carcinoma. Only in-frame clones appear in the TCRdb table, and some are missing; sequencing was by immunoSEQ multiplex PCR. The sample holds roughly 130,000 clones, more than 70% seen once. The sample here was blood, taken from a patient whose treatment included radiotherapy and nephrectomy. The receptors were gathered from a woman aged 70-85 years with renal cell carcinoma. Each CDR3 is given with its conserved first and last residue. A D gene is named only where the DNA matches it firmly. A clone size is listed for some rows: how often the clone was seen (once, few, many), or a class if it is expanded.

>.|15|TRBV30|TRBJ2-1|.
CAWSRSGRPGGEQFF
TGTGCCTGGAGTAGGAGCGGGCGTCCCGGGGGTGAGCAGTTCTTC
>TRBD1|13|TRBV25-1|TRBJ1-1|few
CASSLSGTGTAFF
TGTGCCAGCAGTCTTTCCGGGACAGGGACAGCTTTCTTT
>.|14|TRBV27|TRBJ2-1|.
CASRLWSSYNEQFF
TGTGCCAGCAGACTCTGGAGCTCCTACAATGAGCAGTTCTTC
>.|15|TRBV11-3|TRBJ1-3|.
CASTATGYSGNTIYF
TGTGCCAGTACCGCCACAGGGTACTCTGGAAACACCATATATTTT
>.|17|TRBV5-4|TRBJ2-7|.
CASSLASGGGSSYEQYF
TGTGCCAGCAGCTTGGCGTCGGGCGGAGGAAGCTCCTACGAGCAGTACTTC
>.|13|TRBV19|TRBJ1-2|.
CASSIRGSDGYTF
TGTGCCAGTAGTATTCGGGGGAGCGATGGCTACACCTTC
>.|14|TRBV7-7|TRBJ2-3|.
CASSRGLPPDTQYF
TGTGCTAGCAGCAGGGGACTCCCCCCTGATACGCAGTATTTT
>.|12|TRBV5-4|TRBJ1-1|.
CASSFPNTEAFF
TGTGCCAGCAGCTTCCCGAACACTGAAGCTTTCTTT
>.|15|TRBV19|TRBJ2-5|once
CASSSQSGLGETQYF
TGTGCCAGTAGCTCCCAGAGCGGACTCGGGGAGACCCAGTACTTC
>TRBD2|18|TRBV19|TRBJ2-3|.
CASSIDLSGLAVTDTQYF
TGTGCCAGTAGTATAGATCTATCGGGACTAGCGGTAACAGATACGCAGTATTTT
>TRBD1|14|TRBV27|TRBJ1-2|.
CASSTTGGRVGYTF
TGTGCCAGCAGTACAACAGGGGGAAGGGTTGGCTACACCTTC
>.|16|TRBV9|TRBJ1-3|once
CASSVEGTVWGNTIYF
TGTGCCAGCAGCGTAGAGGGTACGGTGTGGGGAAACACCATATATTTT
>.|19|TRBV5-1|TRBJ2-6|once
CASSAGRAGADSGANVLTF
TGCGCCAGCAGCGCGGGGAGGGCAGGGGCGGACTCTGGGGCCAACGTCCTGACTTTC
>TRBD2|19|TRBV7-8|TRBJ2-7|.
CASSLVRTSPKGGSYEQYF
TGTGCCAGCAGCTTAGTTCGGACTAGCCCTAAGGGGGGCTCCTACGAGCAGTACTTC
>TRBD1|14|TRBV5-6|TRBJ1-2|.
CASSYDRGIRGYTF
TGTGCCAGCAGCTACGACAGGGGAATAAGGGGCTACACCTTC
>TRBD1|14|TRBV6-1|TRBJ1-2|few
CASSVDRGTYGYTF
TGTGCCAGCAGTGTTGACAGGGGTACCTATGGCTACACCTTC
>.|15|TRBV5-6|TRBJ2-2|.
CASRRRGPNTGELFF
TGTGCCAGCAGACGGCGGGGGCCGAACACCGGGGAGCTGTTTTTT